This entry describes one T cell receptor (beta chain). The sample belongs to a study of shared clonotypes between healthy human individuals. Trimming shortened V by 5 bases and J by 2 bases, and 17 bases separated the two germline ends. Per the germline V gene, CDR1 is SGHRS and CDR2 is YFSETQ. The CDR3 extends over 16 amino acids. The repertoire was sequenced with immunoSEQ multiplex PCR; TCRdb's copy has only in-frame clones and lacks some. The sample has some 1.1 million clones, 70% to 80% seen once. The sequenced material came from memory CD4+ T cells from PBMCs. The sample's subset: CD45RA-negative fraction. This receptor was taken from a man between 18 and 29 years old in good health. Some clones in this sample may be carry-over from other donors' samples. J is TRBJ2-1 and V is TRBV5-1; TRBD2 might be the D (7 bases). The CDR3 DNA sequence: TGCGCCAGCAGTGTATCTGGGAGGGACACCTACAATGAGCAGTTCTTC. Residues: CASSVSGRDTYNEQFF.